This T cell receptor (beta chain) was found in a study of cytomegalovirus exposure and HLA in healthy donors. Overall study results and limits: It was confirmed in vitro that a few of the CMV-associated chains were specific for CMV antigens. The study flagged fewer than 200 TCR beta chains as cytomegalovirus-associated. As immune exposure information, only CMV serostatus was available.

A note on this clone: The target antigen is unknown.

Researchers ran the PCR with 60 Vbeta and 13 Jbeta primers. Some clones are missing from TCRdb's copy, which holds only in-frame ones; the method was immunoSEQ multiplex PCR. The table lists some 70,000 clones, approximately 70% of them singletons. The CDR3 has 12 residues. Germline-derived CDR1 and CDR2 are SGHRS and YFSETQ. The V and J ends lost 0 bases and 10 bases respectively, with 8 bases between them. The specimen sequenced was PBMCs. The sequence derives from a male donor in good health and CMV-seropositive. V and J are TRBV5-1 and TRBJ2-1; D remains unclear. CDR3 sequence: CASSLGSNEQFF. The CDR3 DNA is TGCGCCAGCAGCTTGGGGAGCAACGAGCAGTTCTTC.